The sequence of this T cell receptor beta chain was determined in a study of blood T cell repertoires in COVID-19. About the study: COVID-19 samples from acute and convalescent phases originated in the United States, Italy and Spain. From T cells, B-cell-depleted T cells, or PBMCs came the material, which was cDNA or gDNA.

Sequencing used immunoSEQ multiplex PCR; TCRdb keeps in-frame clones, though not all of them. Of around 26,000 clones in the sample, roughly 90% were seen once. Germline-derived CDR1 and CDR2 are MNHEY and SMNVEV (reference sequence). There are 14 residues in the CDR3. Trimming pared 6 bases from V and 8 bases from J, leaving 14 bases between. The sample taken for sequencing was peripheral blood. The receptor was derived from a human donor in a cohort sampled during active COVID-19. The chain is built from TRBV27 and TRBJ1-6; a possible D gene is TRBD1 (6 bases). CDR3 sequence (DNA): TGTGCCAGCAGCCTGGGACATCTATATTCACCCCTCCACTTT. Protein product: CASSLGHLYSPLHF.